This T cell receptor beta chain was sequenced during a study of blood T cell repertoires in COVID-19. Looking at the study overall: Spain, Italy and the United States supplied samples that represented acute and convalescent COVID-19. T cells, B-cell-depleted T cells, or PBMCs provided the cDNA or gDNA that served as material.

Germline CDR1 MDHEN, CDR2 SYDVKM. Trimming removed 3 bases from V and 3 bases from J, with 15 bases in between. The CDR3 sequence is 15 residues long. Original methodology: Amplification of reference gene primers was used by the study to estimate nucleated cell counts. The assay was immunoSEQ multiplex PCR, and TCRdb's table has in-frame clones only and misses some. The V and J calls and the clone size are those of that table, but D and trimming were determined from the DNA. This sample has about 150,000 clones, with over 75% found just once. The sample was peripheral blood. The TCR comes from an older woman with active COVID-19. The chain employs TRBV28 and TRBJ2-7, with D possibly matching TRBD2 (5 bases). The CDR3 DNA reads as TGTGCCAGCAGTTTTCGGGGAATCGTCAGCTACGAGCAGTACTTC. Translating gives CASSFRGIVSYEQYF. Looking up the rest from reference TRBV28 and TRBJ2-7 gives the full variable domain: DVKVTQSSRYLVKRTGEKVFLECVQDMDHENMFWYRQDPGLGLRLIYFSYDVKMKEKGDIPEGYSVSREKKERFSLILESASTNQTSMYLCASSFRGIVSYEQYFGPGTRLTVT.